This TCR beta chain derives from a study of cytomegalovirus exposure and HLA in healthy donors. This clone was seen a few times. Mismatch with germline at one junction end may stem from a read error. The PCR employed 60 Vbeta primers together with 13 Jbeta primers. TCRdb's copy holds only in-frame clones and misses some; the assay was immunoSEQ multiplex PCR. The sample records under 150,000 clones, just under 80% being singletons. In germline, CDR1 is SGHTS, CDR2 YDEGEE. The CDR3 consists of 14 residues. The rearrangement joins TRBV5-8 to TRBJ1-2, with D hard to call. The sequence derives from a young man in good health and CMV-seronegative. Sequenced: PBMCs. CDR3 nucleotide sequence: TGTGCCGCGAGCCTCGGGATGTCTAACTATGGCTACCCCTTC. It is translated as CAASLGMSNYGYPF.